What follows are 13 T cell receptor beta chains derived from one specimen sequenced in a study of beta chain features in type 1 diabetes. The entirety of the isolated RNA underwent reverse transcription, so expressed TCRB transcripts were sequenced. Some clones are missing from TCRdb's copy, which holds only in-frame ones; the method was immunoSEQ multiplex PCR. The data contain around 310,000 clones, about 10% of them singletons. The sequenced sample consisted of naive CD4+ T cells from blood. Source of these receptors: a woman aged 30 to 39 in good health.

This clone was seen a handful of times. The chain links TRBV23-1 to TRBJ2-7; a weak D match, TRBD1 (6 bases). TRBV23-1 is annotated as an ORF whose role is uncertain. Trimming stripped 8 bases from V and 8 bases from J, with 16 bases between. The CDR3 has 12 residues. The CDR3 nucleotides read TGCGCCAGCCCAGGGGAGCCGCAGAAGCAGTACTTC. Protein product: CASPGEPQKQYF.

A few counts support this clone. The chain employs TRBV7-2 and TRBJ2-1, with 7 bases identical to TRBD2. The CDR3 spans 16 residues. V shed 1 base and J 10 bases; nucleotides not matched to a gene: 13. Germline V gene sequence: CDR1 SGHTA, CDR2 FQGNSA. CDR3 loop: CASSLVAGVVQAEQFF. For the CDR3, the DNA is TGTGCCAGCAGCTTAGTGGCGGGAGTTGTCCAGGCGGAGCAGTTCTTC.

Only a few counts were recorded for this clone. CDR3 DNA: TGCGCCAGCCCGGGACTAGCGGTCCTCAAAGGCTGGGAGCAGTACTTC. Its protein is CASPGLAVLKGWEQYF. V is TRBV4-3 and J is TRBJ2-7; TRBD2 matches 11 bases. With V trimmed by 8 bases and J by 7 bases, 16 bases remained unmatched. Germline CDR1 reads LGHNA; CDR2 reads YSLEER. This CDR3 region has 16 residues.

The chain is built from TRBV30 and TRBJ2-3; 8 nucleotides agree with TRBD2. Germline V gene lookup returns CDR1 GTSNPN and CDR2 SVGIG (reference sequence). The ends lost 5 bases at V and 2 bases at J; junction bases unmatched: 6. This CDR3 region has 14 residues. This CDR3 is CAWERERNTDTQYF. The CDR3 DNA is TGTGCCTGGGAGCGGGAGAGGAACACAGATACGCAGTATTTT.

The chain employs TRBV4-2 and TRBJ2-7, with D perhaps matching TRBD2 (5 bases). V was pared by 1 base and J by 1 base, with 14 bases between. CDR1 is LGHNA, CDR2 YNFKEQ, per germline. This CDR3 comprises 16 residues. CDR3: CASSQAFASGSYEQYF. The CDR3 nucleotides read TGTGCCAGCAGCCAAGCTTTCGCATCGGGGTCCTACGAGCAGTACTTC.

The gene calls are TRBV7-3 and TRBJ2-2, with 9 bases identical to TRBD2. V was clipped by 5 bases and J by 4 bases; unmatched bases: 8. The CDR3 has 16 amino acids. Germline V gene data show CDR1 as SGHTA and CDR2 as FQGTGA. CDR3 DNA: TGTGCCAGCAGCGGGCCGGGACTAGCAGGCACCGGGGAGCTGTTTTTT. Encoded protein: CASSGPGLAGTGELFF.

This chain joins TRBV30 and TRBJ2-2, with D hard to call. The V end lost 4 bases, the J end lost 6 bases, and 18 bases lay between the germline ends. This CDR3 comprises 15 residues. The germline V gene has CDR1 GTSNPN and CDR2 SVGIG (reference sequence). This CDR3 reads CAWTATRSPPGELFF. The CDR3 DNA is TGTGCCTGGACCGCGACTCGCTCACCACCCGGGGAGCTGTTTTTT.

The chain employs TRBV18 and TRBJ2-5, with D perhaps TRBD2 (6 bases). From germline, CDR1 is KGHSH and CDR2 LQKENI. V was trimmed by 2 bases and J by 3 bases, leaving 13 bases between them. CDR3 size: 15 residues. For the CDR3, the DNA is TGTGCCAGCTCACCAACGCTAGCGCTTAAAGAGACCCAGTACTTC. Its protein product is CASSPTLALKETQYF.

The chain employs TRBV21-1 and TRBJ2-3; the table's D call, TRBD1, was not checked against the DNA. TRBV21-1 is an annotated pseudogene. The CDR3 is 12 amino acids. CDR3 protein: CASSGSTDTQYF. The CDR3, as DNA: TGTGCCAGCAGTGGCAGCACAGATACGCAGTATTTT.

The chain links TRBV7-2 to TRBJ1-3, with a weak D call TRBD1 (5 bases). The CDR3 has 16 residues. Looked up from germline, CDR1 is SGHTA and CDR2 is FQGNSA. The V and J ends lost 3 bases and 1 base respectively, with 13 bases between them. The CDR3 region has the DNA TGTGCCAGCAGCTTCCCACTGGACAAATCTGGAAACACCATATATTTT. Protein: CASSFPLDKSGNTIYF.

This clone appeared a few times. The V and J genes are TRBV7-9 and TRBJ2-7; TRBD1 is a possible D gene (5 bases). There are 15 residues in the CDR3. V was trimmed by 4 bases and J by 0 bases, leaving 13 bases between them. Per germline, CDR1 SEHNR and CDR2 FQNEAQ (reference sequence). DNA for the CDR3: TGTGCCAGCAGCTATGTGACAGAAAGCTCCTACGAGCAGTACTTC. Amino acids: CASSYVTESSYEQYF.

CDR3: CASSLSGIGENIQYF. CDR3 bases: TGCGCCAGCAGCTTGTCTGGGATAGGGGAAAACATTCAGTACTTC. The chain is built from TRBV5-1 and TRBJ2-4, with a possible D match to TRBD1 (5 bases). Germline lookup yields CDR1 SGHRS and CDR2 YFSETQ. The CDR3 length is 15 residues. V lost 1 base, J lost 5 bases, and 13 bases lay in between.

The CDR3 sequence: CASSQAYNEQFF. As DNA, the CDR3 is TGTGCCAGCAGTCAGGCGTACAATGAGCAGTTCTTC. V and J are TRBV2 and TRBJ2-1; D call uncertain. This CDR3 comprises 12 residues. Germline V lookup: CDR1 SNHLY, CDR2 FYNNEI. The V end was cut by 5 bases, the J end by 4 bases, with 6 bases between. The entire variable domain, with the rest obtained from reference TRBV2 and TRBJ2-1, is as follows: EPEVTQTPSHQVTQMGQEVILRCVPISNHLYFYWYRQILGQKVEFLVSFYNNEISEKSEIFDDQFSVERPDGSNFTLKIRSTKLEDSAMYFCASSQAYNEQFFGPGTRLTVL.